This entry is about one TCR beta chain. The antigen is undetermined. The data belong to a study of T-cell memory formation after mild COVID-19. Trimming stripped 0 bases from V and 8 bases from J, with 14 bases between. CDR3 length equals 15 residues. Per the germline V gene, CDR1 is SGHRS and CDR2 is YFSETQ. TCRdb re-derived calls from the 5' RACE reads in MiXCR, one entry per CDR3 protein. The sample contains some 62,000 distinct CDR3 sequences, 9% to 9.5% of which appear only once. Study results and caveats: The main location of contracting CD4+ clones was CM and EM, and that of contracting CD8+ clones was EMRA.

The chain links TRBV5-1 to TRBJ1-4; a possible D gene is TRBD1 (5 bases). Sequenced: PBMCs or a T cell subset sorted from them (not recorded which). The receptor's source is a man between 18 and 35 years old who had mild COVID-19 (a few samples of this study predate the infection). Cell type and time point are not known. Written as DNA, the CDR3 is TGCGCCAGCAGCTTGGGGGGGATCAAGACCGAAAAACTGTTTTTT. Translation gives CASSLGGIKTEKLFF.